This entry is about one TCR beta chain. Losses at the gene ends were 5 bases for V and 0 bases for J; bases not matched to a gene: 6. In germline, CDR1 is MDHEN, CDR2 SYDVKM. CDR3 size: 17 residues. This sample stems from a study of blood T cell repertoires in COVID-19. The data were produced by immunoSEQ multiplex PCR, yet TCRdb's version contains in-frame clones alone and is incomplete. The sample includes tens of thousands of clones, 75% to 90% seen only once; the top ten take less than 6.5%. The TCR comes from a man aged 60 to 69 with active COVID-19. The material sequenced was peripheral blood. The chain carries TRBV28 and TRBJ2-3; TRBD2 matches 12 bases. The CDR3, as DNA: TGTGCCAGCAGTCCTCCGGGACTAGCGGGTAGCACAGATACGCAGTATTTT. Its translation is CASSPPGLAGSTDTQYF.